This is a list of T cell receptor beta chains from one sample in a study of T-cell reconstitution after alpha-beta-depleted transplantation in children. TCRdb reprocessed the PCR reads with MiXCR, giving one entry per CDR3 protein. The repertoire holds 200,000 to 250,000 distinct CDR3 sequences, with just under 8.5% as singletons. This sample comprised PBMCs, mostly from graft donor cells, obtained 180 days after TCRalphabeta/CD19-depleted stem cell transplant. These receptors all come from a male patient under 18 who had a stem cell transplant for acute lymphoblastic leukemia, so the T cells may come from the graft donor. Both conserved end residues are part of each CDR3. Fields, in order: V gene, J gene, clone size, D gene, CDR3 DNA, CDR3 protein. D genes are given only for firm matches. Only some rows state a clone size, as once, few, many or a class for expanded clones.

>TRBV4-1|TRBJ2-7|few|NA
TGCGCCAGCAGCCAAGAAGCCGGCGCCTACGAGCAGTACTTC
CASSQEAGAYEQYF
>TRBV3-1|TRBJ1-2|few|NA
TGTGCCAGCAGCCAAGGAACGACAGGTCGGATCTATGGCTACACCTTC
CASSQGTTGRIYGYTF
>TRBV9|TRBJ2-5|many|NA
TGTGCCAGCAGCTCCTGGACAGAAGAGACCCAGTACTTC
CASSSWTEETQYF
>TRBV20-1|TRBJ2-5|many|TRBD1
TGCAGTGCTCCGGACAGGATAATTCAAGAGACCCAGTACTTC
CSAPDRIIQETQYF
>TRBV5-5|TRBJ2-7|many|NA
TGTGCCAGCAGCTCGCAGCACGCGACAGGATCCTACGAGCAGTACTTC
CASSSQHATGSYEQYF
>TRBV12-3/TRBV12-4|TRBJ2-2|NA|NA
TGTGCCAGCAGATACAGGGAGAACACCGGGGAGCTGTTTTTT
CASRYRENTGELFF
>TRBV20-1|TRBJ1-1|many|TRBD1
TGCAGTGCTCCAACAGGGGGCGCGGGGGACACTGAAGCTTTCTTT
CSAPTGGAGDTEAFF
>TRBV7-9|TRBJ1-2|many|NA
TGTGCCAGCAGCTCAGCTTTCTCCGGGGCCCAGGGAGGCTACACCTTC
CASSSAFSGAQGGYTF
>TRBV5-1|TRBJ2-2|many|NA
TGCGCCAGCAGCTTGGCCGGCCTGAACACCGGGGAGCTGTTTTTT
CASSLAGLNTGELFF
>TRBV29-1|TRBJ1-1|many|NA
TGCAGCGTTGTACCCGTCCCGGACACGAACACTGAAGCTTTCTTT
CSVVPVPDTNTEAFF
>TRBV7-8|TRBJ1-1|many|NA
TGTGCCAGCTTCGGAACTGCGAGCACTGAAGCTTTCTTT
CASFGTASTEAFF
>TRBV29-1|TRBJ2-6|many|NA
TGCAGCGTTGAAACTGGGGCCAACGTCCTGACTTTC
CSVETGANVLTF
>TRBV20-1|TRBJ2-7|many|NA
TGCAGTGCTAGAATCGTTGTGGGCTACGAGCAGTACTTC
CSARIVVGYEQYF
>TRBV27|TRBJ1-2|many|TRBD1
TGTGCCAGCAGCCCCCGACAGGGCAGGATTTATGGCTACACCTTC
CASSPRQGRIYGYTF
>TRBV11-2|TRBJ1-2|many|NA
TGTGCCAGCAGCTTAGTGGCGGCGGGGATTCTTGCGGGCTACACCTTC
CASSLVAAGILAGYTF
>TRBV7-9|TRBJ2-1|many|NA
TGTGCCAGCAGCCCCCGGAGGGGGTCCTACAATGAGCAGTTCTTC
CASSPRRGSYNEQFF
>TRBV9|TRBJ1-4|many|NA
TGTGCCAGCAGCGTAGATGGACGCCCAGGGAAAAAACTGTTTTTT
CASSVDGRPGKKLFF
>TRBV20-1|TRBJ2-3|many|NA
TGCAGTGCTAGAGATTGGGTAGCGTCTAGCACAGATACGCAGTATTTT
CSARDWVASSTDTQYF
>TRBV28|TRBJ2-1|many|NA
TGTGCCAGCAGTTCCGGACCCCAGCAGTTCTTC
CASSSGPQQFF
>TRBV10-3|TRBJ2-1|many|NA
TGTGCCATCAAGACTAGCTCCTACAATGAGCAGTTCTTC
CAIKTSSYNEQFF
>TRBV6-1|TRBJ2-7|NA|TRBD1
TGTGCCAGCAGTGAAGCGTCAGGGACAGGCCCCTACGAGCAGTACTTC
CASSEASGTGPYEQYF
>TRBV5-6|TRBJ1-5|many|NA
TGTGCCAGCAGCTTGGGCGTACAGCCCCAGCATTTT
CASSLGVQPQHF
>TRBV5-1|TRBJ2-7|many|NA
TGCGCCAGCAGCTTGGAGGGGTGGACCTACGAGCAGTACTTC
CASSLEGWTYEQYF
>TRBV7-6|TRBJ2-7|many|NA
TGTGCCAGCAGCTTCGGGGATAGCTACGAGCAGTACTTC
CASSFGDSYEQYF
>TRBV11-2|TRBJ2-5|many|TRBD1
TGTGCCAGCAGCACTCTGATGACAGGGCTTAGAGAGACCCAGTACTTC
CASSTLMTGLRETQYF
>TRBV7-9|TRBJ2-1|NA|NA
TGTGCCAGCAGCTTCAGGCCCTCGGGGGACTACAATGAGCAGTTCTTC
CASSFRPSGDYNEQFF
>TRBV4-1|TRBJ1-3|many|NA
TGCGCCAGCAGCCAGACCTACTTCGAACCTGGAAACACCATATATTTT
CASSQTYFEPGNTIYF
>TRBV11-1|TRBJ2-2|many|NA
TGTGCCAGCAGCGACAGAGCGGGTTCAACCGGGGAGCTGTTTTTT
CASSDRAGSTGELFF
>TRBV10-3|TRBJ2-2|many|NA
TGTGCCATCAGTGAGTCGGCTAGCAACACCGGGGAGCTGTTTTTT
CAISESASNTGELFF
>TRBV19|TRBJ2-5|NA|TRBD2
TGTGCCAGTAGTGCTTCCGGACTAGCGAAGACCCAGTACTTC
CASSASGLAKTQYF
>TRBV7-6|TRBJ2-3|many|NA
TGTGCCAGCAGCTTAGCGAGTGGAGGCAGGGTCGGCACAGATACGCAGTATTTT
CASSLASGGRVGTDTQYF
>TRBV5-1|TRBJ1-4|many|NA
TGCGCCAGCAGCACCGGGCCCAATGAAAAACTGTTTTTT
CASSTGPNEKLFF
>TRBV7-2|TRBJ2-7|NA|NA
TGTGCCATGAGCCCCGGGACTTTCTCCTACGAGCAGTACTTC
CAMSPGTFSYEQYF
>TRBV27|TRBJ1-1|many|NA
TGTGCCAGCAGTCCCCTTGGGGGCACTGAAGCTTTCTTT
CASSPLGGTEAFF
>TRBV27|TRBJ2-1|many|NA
NA
CASSSSGVAQFF
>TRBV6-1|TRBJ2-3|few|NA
TGTGCCAGCAGTGAAGGTGGATTAGCGGATACGCAGTATTTT
CASSEGGLADTQYF
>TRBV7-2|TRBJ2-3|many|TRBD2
TGTGCCAGCAGCTTAGCCGGGACTAGCGGCGTCACAGATACGCAGTATTTT
CASSLAGTSGVTDTQYF
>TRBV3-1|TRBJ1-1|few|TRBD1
TGTGCCAGCAGCTATCCGACAGGGGGGGCTTTCTTT
CASSYPTGGAFF
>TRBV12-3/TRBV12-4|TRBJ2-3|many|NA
TGTGCCAGCAGTTTATTGAGCACAGATACGCAGTATTTT
CASSLLSTDTQYF
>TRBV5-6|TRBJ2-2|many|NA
TGTGCCAGCAGCTTGGGGGTAGGAACCGGGGAGCTGTTTTTT
CASSLGVGTGELFF
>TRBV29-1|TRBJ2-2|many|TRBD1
TGCAGCGTCGGACAGGGAAGGGCCCCCGGGGAGCTGTTTTTT
CSVGQGRAPGELFF
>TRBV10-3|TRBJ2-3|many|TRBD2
TGTGCCATCAGTGAGTCGATAGGCGGGAGTAGCGCAGATACGCAGTATTTT
CAISESIGGSSADTQYF
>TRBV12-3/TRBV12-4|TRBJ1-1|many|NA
TGTGCCAGCAGTTTTGGGGTTGGGACTGAAGCTTTCTTT
CASSFGVGTEAFF
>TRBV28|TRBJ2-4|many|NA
TGTGCCAGCAGTTTGGCACAGGTAGCCAAAAACATTCAGTACTTC
CASSLAQVAKNIQYF
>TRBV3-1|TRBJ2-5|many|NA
TGTGCCAGCAGCGTCATCCAAGAGACCCAGTACTTC
CASSVIQETQYF
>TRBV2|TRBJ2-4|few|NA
TGTGCCAGCAGCGGGTCTACCGGGACTTCGTTAAACATTCAGTACTTC
CASSGSTGTSLNIQYF